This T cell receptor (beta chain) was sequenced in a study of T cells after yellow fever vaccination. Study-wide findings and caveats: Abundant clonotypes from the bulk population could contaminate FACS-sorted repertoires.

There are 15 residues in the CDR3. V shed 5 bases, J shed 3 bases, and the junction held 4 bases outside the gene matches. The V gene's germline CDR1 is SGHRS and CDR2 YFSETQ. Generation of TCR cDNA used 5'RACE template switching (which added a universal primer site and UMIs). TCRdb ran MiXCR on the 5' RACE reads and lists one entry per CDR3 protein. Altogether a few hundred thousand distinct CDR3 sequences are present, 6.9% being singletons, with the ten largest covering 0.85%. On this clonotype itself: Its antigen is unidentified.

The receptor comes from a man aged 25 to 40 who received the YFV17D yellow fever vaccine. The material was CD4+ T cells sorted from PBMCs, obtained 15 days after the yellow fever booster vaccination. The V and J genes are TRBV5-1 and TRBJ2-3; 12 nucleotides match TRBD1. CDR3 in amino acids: CASRPGQGATDTQYF. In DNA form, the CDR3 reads TGCGCCAGCAGGCCGGGACAGGGGGCGACAGATACGCAGTATTTT.